The clone carrying this T cell receptor beta chain appeared many times. The target antigen is unknown. The V and J ends lost 2 bases and 5 bases, in that order; junction bases with no gene match: 4. The CDR3 runs to 15 residues. RNA transcripts provided the source from which TCR beta CDR3 regions were amplified. Using the HTBI primer set, a first-round RT-PCR was run on the TCR CDR3. From the multiplex PCR reads, TCRdb called clonotypes with MiXCR, one entry per CDR3 protein. The table shows a few hundred thousand distinct CDR3 sequences, with approximately 14% occurring only once. This sample is part of a study of T cells in Graves' hyperthyroidism and ophthalmopathy. Study-wide points: In the blood, most expanded thyroid clonotypes above 0.001 appeared as well. Classification by a 13 V-J model distinguished ophthalmopathy from stable hyperthyroidism.

Sequencing was carried out using blood. The V call is TRBV12-3 or TRBV12-4, the J call TRBJ2-7; 12 bases are shared with TRBD2. The receptor's source is a woman under 30 with Graves' hyperthyroidism. The CDR3 coding sequence is TGTGCCAGCAGTTTACTAGCGGGAGGGCAAAACGAGCAGTACTTC. The encoded protein is CASSLLAGGQNEQYF.